These 20 T cell receptor beta chains came from one sample sequenced in a study of T cells in Graves' hyperthyroidism and ophthalmopathy. The source material, RNA transcripts, was used to amplify TCR beta CDR3 regions. RT-PCR in the first round (using the HTBI primer set) targeted the TCR CDR3. TCRdb redid the calling of the multiplex PCR reads with MiXCR, one entry per CDR3 protein. The sample lists about 840,000 distinct CDR3 sequences; 35% to 40% were seen once. The specimen was blood. All receptors derive from a man between 18 and 35 years old with Graves' hyperthyroidism.

This clonotype was detected a few times. The chain employs TRBV20-1 and TRBJ2-7, with 8 bases aligning to TRBD1. In germline, CDR1 is DFQATT, CDR2 SNEGSKA (reference sequence). The CDR3 has 13 amino acids. V lost 5 bases to trimming and J lost 3 bases; unmatched junction nucleotides: 6. CDR3: CSALDRVLYEQYF. The CDR3 DNA is TGCAGTGCTTTGGACAGGGTCCTCTACGAGCAGTACTTC.

This clonotype was detected only a few times. This may arise from a read error, as a much more abundant clone is one base away. CDR3 residues: CAISYGGNQPQHF. The DNA of the CDR3 is TGTGCCATCAGTTACGGGGGGAATCAGCCCCAGCATTTT. The rearrangement links TRBV6-5 to TRBJ1-5; maybe TRBD1 (5 bases). The CDR3 is made up of 13 amino acids. CDR1 and CDR2 from the germline V gene are MNHEY and SVGAGI.

This clonotype was counted many times. This chain links TRBV19 with TRBJ1-5, with 10 bases fitting TRBD1. Germline values: CDR1 LNHDA, CDR2 SQIVND (reference sequence). The CDR3 consists of 15 residues. V was pared by 4 bases and J by 7 bases, with 7 bases of the junction left unmatched. The CDR3 bases are TGTGCCAGTAGTACCTTGACAGGGGGCAGCCAGCCCCAGCATTTT. It yields the protein CASSTLTGGSQPQHF.

This clonotype was detected many times. The chain combines TRBV7-2 with TRBJ2-5; a possible D gene is TRBD1 (5 bases). CDR3 length: 14 residues. V gave up 2 bases and J gave up 5 bases, with 12 bases separating them. Germline V lookup: CDR1 SGHTA, CDR2 FQGNSA. CDR3 residues: CASSLSGKGETQYF. CDR3 nucleotide sequence: TGTGCCAGCAGCTTATCAGGGAAGGGCGAGACCCAGTACTTC.

V usage is TRBV25-1 and J usage is TRBJ2-2; D gene ambiguous. The CDR3 length is 13 residues. CDR1 and CDR2 from the germline V gene are MGHDK and SYGVNS. Trimming removed 5 bases at V and 7 bases at J, with 11 bases between. The CDR3 loop is CASSYRQDGELFF. The CDR3 DNA follows: TGTGCCAGCAGTTATCGTCAGGACGGGGAGCTGTTTTTT.

This clonotype was detected ten times or more. The V call is TRBV29-1, the J call TRBJ2-7; D is ambiguous. The CDR3 loop spans 12 amino acids. Between the trimmed V and J ends, which lost 6 bases and 6 bases, there was a span of 15 bases. Per germline, CDR1 SQVTM and CDR2 ANQGSEA. This CDR3 is CSVAKPPSEQYF. CDR3 DNA sequence: TGCAGCGTGGCTAAGCCCCCGTCCGAGCAGTACTTC.

This clonotype was detected many times. This rearrangement joins TRBV2 to TRBJ1-6; no firm D call. The CDR3 has 15 residues. CDR1 SNHLY and CDR2 FYNNEI come from the germline V gene. V lost 8 bases and J lost 5, with 16 bases in between. The CDR3 here is CASLEWQNDNSPLHF. The CDR3 coding sequence is TGTGCCAGCCTCGAGTGGCAGAACGATAATTCACCCCTCCACTTT.

The chain uses TRBV9 and TRBJ1-1, with TRBD1 matching over 9 bases. Germline-derived CDR1 and CDR2 are SGDLS and YYNGEE. V dropped 0 bases and J dropped 3; count of bases not matched to a gene: 3. This CDR3 comprises 15 residues. DNA for the CDR3: TGTGCCAGCAGCGTAGCCGGGACAGGGCACACTGAAGCTTTCTTT. It yields the protein CASSVAGTGHTEAFF.

This clonotype was picked up a small number of times. The chain combines TRBV5-4 with TRBJ1-5; possibly TRBD1 for D (6 bases). The ends were cut back, 1 base at V and 7 bases at J, with 15 bases in the middle. CDR3 size: 15 residues. Germline V gene data show CDR1 as SGHNT and CDR2 as YYREEE (reference sequence). This CDR3 is CASSLNGQPTQPQHF. The CDR3, as DNA: TGTGCCAGCAGCTTGAATGGACAGCCAACACAGCCCCAGCATTTT.

Concerning this clonotype: A much more abundant neighbour one base away suggests this may be a read error. The rearrangement links TRBV29-1 to TRBJ2-6; a weak D match, TRBD1 (6 bases). The CDR3 consists of 15 residues. Germline V gives CDR1 SQVTM, CDR2 ANQGSEA. The CDR3 DNA follows: TGCAGCGTCTACTCAGGGGAATCTGGGGCCGACGTCCTGACTTTC. This gives the protein CSVYSGESGADVLTF.

The count of this clonotype is one. The chain has TRBV9 and TRBJ1-1, with D possibly TRBD1 on 5 matching bases. The CDR3 sequence is 14 residues long. The V end was cut by 4 bases, the J end by 4 bases, with 14 bases between. Germline V CDR1 and CDR2: SGDLS, YYNGEE. CDR3 amino acids: CASSMGREITEAFF. Here the CDR3 DNA reads TGTGCCAGCAGCATGGGCAGGGAAATCACTGAAGCTTTCTTT.

The rearrangement links TRBV10-2 to TRBJ2-2; TRBD1 aligns across 7 bases. Germline loops: CDR1 WSHSY, CDR2 SAAADI. The CDR3 runs 14 residues. After removal of 2 bases from V and 9 bases from J, the junction contained 6 bases not matched to a gene. The CDR3: CASSEPKTGRELFF. The DNA of the CDR3 is TGCGCCAGCAGTGAGCCGAAGACAGGGCGGGAGCTGTTTTTT.

This clonotype has more than one count but fewer than ten. Just one base apart from a much larger clone, this may be a read error. J is TRBJ1-1 and V is TRBV10-3; 7 bases fit TRBD1. Germline V lookup: CDR1 ENHRY, CDR2 SYGVKD. The V segment lost 4 bases and the J segment 1 base; nucleotides outside the gene matches: 0. CDR3 length: 13 amino acids. The CDR3 sequence: CAISGDRNTEAFF. CDR3 nucleotides: TGTGCCATCAGTGGGGACAGGAACACTGAAGCTTTCTTT.

The gene calls are TRBV28 and TRBJ2-5; 9 bases map to TRBD1. Germline CDR1 reads MDHEN; CDR2 reads SYDVKM. V lost 4 bases to trimming and J lost 1 base; unmatched junction nucleotides: 4. The CDR3 runs to 15 residues. The CDR3 loop is CASSSSQGAQETQYF. Here the CDR3 DNA reads TGTGCCAGCAGTTCATCACAGGGGGCCCAAGAGACCCAGTACTTC.

This clonotype has more than one count but fewer than ten. V and J are TRBV5-1 and TRBJ2-7; 14 bases match TRBD2. V lost 4 bases, J lost 6 bases, and 9 bases stayed unmatched. CDR3 length equals 16 residues. Germline loops: CDR1 SGHRS, CDR2 YFSETQ. The CDR3 nucleotides are TGCGCCAGCAGCCCGGGACTAGCGGGGGCCGTGGTCGAGCAGTACTTC. Amino acid sequence: CASSPGLAGAVVEQYF.

Comment on this clonotype: A read error may be the cause here, since a much bigger clone is one base away. The chain links TRBV10-3 to TRBJ2-2, with 7 bases fitting TRBD1. Germline CDR1 and CDR2: ENHRY and SYGVKD. The CDR3 spans 17 residues. V dropped 4 bases and J dropped 3; count of bases not matched to a gene: 11. CDR3 loop: CAISGQQGPGHTGELFF. The CDR3, as DNA: TGTGCCATCAGTGGTCAACAGGGGCCAGGGCACACCGGGGAGCTGTTTTTT.

V and J are TRBV7-2 and TRBJ2-5, with 7 bases lining up with TRBD2. V lost 4 bases, J lost 2 bases, and 7 bases stayed unmatched. The CDR3 is 15 residues long. CDR1 SGHTA and CDR2 FQGNSA come from the germline V gene. The CDR3, as DNA: TGTGCCAGCAGCTCGACTAGCAGACGGCAAGAGACCCAGTACTTC. Protein product: CASSSTSRRQETQYF. Complete variable domain (other parts from reference TRBV7-2 and TRBJ2-5): GAGVSQSPSNKVTEKGKDVELRCDPISGHTALYWYRQSLGQGLEFLIYFQGNSAPDKSGLPSDRFSAERTGGSVSTLTIQRTQQEDSAVYLCASSSTSRRQETQYFGPGTRLLVL.

About this clonotype itself: A much larger clone differs from this one at a single base, so this may be a read error. No conserved phenylalanine or tryptophan is present at the end of the CDR3, so a read error is the likely explanation. The chain has TRBV20-1 and TRBJ1-1; 10 nucleotides align to TRBD1. The V and J ends lost 3 bases and 5 bases, in that order; junction bases with no gene match: 6. The V gene's germline CDR1 is DFQATT and CDR2 SNEGSKA (reference sequence). The CDR3 is 14 amino acids. The DNA of the CDR3 is TGCAGTGCTAGGTGGGGACAGGGGTGGACTGAAGCTTTCTCT. It translates to CSARWGQGWTEAFS.

This clonotype was observed many times. The V call is TRBV19, the J call TRBJ1-2, with 7 bases that match TRBD1. Germline values: CDR1 LNHDA, CDR2 SQIVND (reference sequence). With V trimmed by 6 bases and J by 4 bases, 11 bases remained unmatched. The CDR3 has 15 amino acids. CDR3 sequence (DNA): TGTGCCAGTAGCGCATCTCGGGACAGCTCCTATGGCTACACCTTC. This encodes CASSASRDSSYGYTF. Based on the CDR3 plus reference TRBV19 and TRBJ1-2, the full variable domain is DGGITQSPKYLFRKEGQNVTLSCEQNLNHDAMYWYRQDPGQGLRLIYYSQIVNDFQKGDIAEGYSVSREKKESFPLTVTSAQKNPTAFYLCASSASRDSSYGYTFGSGTRLTVV.

This clonotype was found many times. The CDR3 sequence is CASSRDRMNTEAFF. In DNA form, the CDR3 reads TGTGCCAGCTCAAGGGACAGAATGAACACTGAAGCTTTCTTT. This chain uses TRBV7-9 with TRBJ1-1; 7 nucleotides line up with TRBD1. Unmatched junction bases numbered 6, after V lost 8 bases and J lost 0 bases. The CDR3 is 14 residues long. CDR1 SEHNR and CDR2 FQNEAQ come from the germline V gene (reference sequence).